This T cell receptor beta chain stems from a study of IL-17A CD8 T cells in psoriatic arthritis synovium. Regarding the study in general: The study was designed to define the phenotype, molecular profile and function of synovial IL-17A+CD8+ T cells in the pathogenesis of psoriatic arthritis.

What the research found in general, with its limitations: Only a few patients were covered by TCR sequencing, and this limited sample size was acknowledged by the authors. Although over 5% of the repertoire was occupied by some individual clones, most synovial CD8+ subsets remained polyclonal. Because no psoriatic arthritis synovial tissue samples were available, cells were taken from synovial fluid instead of synovial tissue.

On this clone: Its target antigen remains unknown. Per-base quality was not reported, and no clone a single base away is much larger than it.

After DNA extraction (Qiagen), TCRbeta V-D-J rearrangements were amplified in a bias-controlled manner and then sequenced at high throughput (immunoSEQ; Adaptive Biotech). For the original study's pipeline: Productive sequences were analyzed at sequence level using the immunoSEQ Analyzer platform. Clonality was calculated as 1 minus Pielou's evenness, with values from 0 (highly polyclonal) to 1 (monoclonal). The Morisita index, ranging from 0 (no similarity) to 1 (complete similarity), was used to quantify repertoire overlap between subsets. As stored in TCRdb, this immuneACCESS dataset retains in-frame rearrangements with V and J assigned. A fraction of the clones does not appear; measured against another copy, unresolved V genes explain less than half of the discrepancy, and the remainder lacks a known reason. Clonal size and the V and J genes are those of that table, whereas D and trimming came from the DNA. This sample has approximately 2,100 clones in its table, and 70% to 80% of those were observed once. Approximately 10% of the sample is held by the ten biggest clonotypes.

The V end gives up 1 base and the J end 0 bases, leaving 6 bases in the junction not matched to a gene. For CDR1 and CDR2, the germline V gene (reference sequence) lists LNHDA and SQIVND. From its cysteine to its phenylalanine, the CDR3 spans 18 amino acids. The kept DNA is CDR3 alone, 54 bases in frame from the first base. Synovial fluid effusions were drawn by aspiration from the actively inflamed joints of psoriatic arthritis patients. For each patient, synovial fluid served as the source from which three memory CD8+ T cell populations were isolated by sorting: Tc1 cells (IL-17A-IFNgamma+), Tc17 cells (IL-17A+) and the bulk memory fraction, allowing their TCR repertoires to be compared. Psoriatic arthritis patients met the Classification of Psoriatic Arthritis Study Group (CASPAR) criteria. Bulk memory CD8+ T cells were sorted as CD45RA-CD27+/- plus CD45RA+CD27- cells. TCRbeta sequencing was performed on sorted synovial fluid CD8+ T cell subsets from three patients with psoriatic arthritis. Before use, synovial fluid mononuclear cells were separated with Lymphoprep and cryopreserved in liquid nitrogen. The medium used for cryopreservation had about 50% fetal calf serum and approximately 10% dimethyl sulfoxide.

The rearrangement combines TRBV19 with TRBJ2-3, and TRBD2 aligns with 11 junction nucleotides. The source of this sequence is a human donor with psoriatic arthritis. Sequenced: memory CD8+ T cells from synovial fluid. The intended sense of this specimen's cell subset or site label: bulk memory CD8+ T cells (CD45RA-CD27+/- and CD45RA+CD27-). The sequenced DNA is TGTGCCAGTAGTATAGGTCTAGCGGGAGGCCCTAGCACAGATACGCAGTATTTT. Translation gives CASSIGLAGGPSTDTQYF. With all but the CDR3 taken from the reference TRBV19 and TRBJ2-3 genes, the full variable domain is: DGGITQSPKYLFRKEGQNVTLSCEQNLNHDAMYWYRQDPGQGLRLIYYSQIVNDFQKGDIAEGYSVSREKKESFPLTVTSAQKNPTAFYLCASSIGLAGGPSTDTQYFGPGTRLTVL.